Listed below are T cell receptor beta chains from one sample, sequenced in a study of blood T cell repertoires in COVID-19. TCRdb's copy holds only in-frame clones and misses some; the assay was immunoSEQ multiplex PCR. The sample consists of some 200,000 clones, about 88% of them appearing once. Source material: peripheral blood. Receptor source: a man aged 65 to 85 with acute or convalescent COVID-19. Both conserved end residues are part of each CDR3. D genes are given only for firm matches. Clone size is shown for a subset of rows, as once, few, many or a class of expanded clone.

d_call,v_call,clone_size,j_call,cdr3_aa,cdr3_nt
TRBD2,TRBV27,NA,TRBJ2-3,CASSFRLLLAGAPDTQYF,TGTGCCAGCAGTTTTCGACTCCTACTAGCGGGGGCCCCAGATACGCAGTATTTT
TRBD1,TRBV25-1,NA,TRBJ1-3,CASSEGSGGPSCGNTIYF,TGTGCCAGCAGTGAAGGGTCAGGGGGCCCTAGCTGTGGAAACACCATATATTTT
NA,TRBV27,few,TRBJ2-7,CASSFLAGNSYEQYF,TGTGCCAGCAGTTTCCTCGCAGGGAATTCGTACGAGCAGTACTTC
TRBD1,TRBV10-3,many,TRBJ2-2,CAIKGASTGELFF,TGTGCCATCAAGGGGGCAAGCACCGGGGAGCTGTTTTTT
NA,TRBV24-1,NA,TRBJ2-7,CATSDSGTNEQYF,TGTGCCACCAGTGATTCGGGGACAAACGAGCAGTACTTC
NA,TRBV3-1/TRBV3-2,NA,TRBJ1-3,CASSQDSGSPGNTIYF,TGTGCCAGCAGCCAAGATTCGGGGTCCCCTGGAAACACCATATATTTT
TRBD2,TRBV7-9,NA,TRBJ2-3,CASSARWTSEKDTQYF,TGTGCCAGCAGCGCAAGGTGGACTAGCGAAAAAGATACGCAGTATTTT
TRBD1,TRBV5-1,NA,TRBJ2-5,CASSEGRTGVVQETQYF,TGCGCCAGCAGCGAGGGTAGGACAGGGGTTGTCCAAGAGACCCAGTACTTC
TRBD2,TRBV3-1/TRBV3-2,NA,TRBJ2-1,CASSPDGLAGGVNEQFF,TGTGCCAGCAGCCCAGACGGACTAGCGGGAGGGGTCAATGAGCAGTTCTTC
TRBD2,TRBV3-1/TRBV3-2,NA,TRBJ2-2,CASSQLAGGGELFF,TGTGCCAGCAGCCAATTAGCGGGAGGTGGGGAGCTGTTTTTT
TRBD2,TRBV7-3,NA,TRBJ2-1,CASSLGAGAYNEQFF,TGTGCCAGCAGCTTAGGGGCGGGAGCGTACAATGAGCAGTTCTTC
NA,TRBV25-1,once,TRBJ1-1,CASSRGTEAFF,TGTGCCAGCAGTCGGGGCACTGAAGCTTTCTTT
NA,TRBV27,NA,TRBJ1-5,CASSFGQSNQPQHF,TGTGCCAGCAGTTTCGGACAGAGCAATCAGCCCCAGCATTTT
NA,TRBV10-3,NA,TRBJ2-5,CAISNEGETQYF,TGTGCCATCAGTAACGAGGGAGAGACCCAGTACTTC
NA,TRBV14,NA,TRBJ2-1,CASSLQGSYNEQFF,TGTGCCAGCAGCCTCCAGGGCTCCTACAATGAGCAGTTCTTC
NA,TRBV19,NA,TRBJ2-7,CASSIENRYYEQYF,TGTGCCAGTAGTATAGAAAACAGGTACTACGAGCAGTACTTC
TRBD1,TRBV5-6,once,TRBJ1-2,CASSLEGQEPYGYTF,TGTGCCAGCAGCTTGGAGGGACAGGAACCCTATGGCTACACCTTC
NA,TRBV2,NA,TRBJ2-5,CASRDRQVVETQYF,TGTGCCAGCAGGGATAGACAGGTCGTAGAGACCCAGTACTTC
TRBD1,TRBV12-5,NA,TRBJ1-2,CASGLATGSWGLGYTF,TGTGCTAGTGGTTTGGCGACAGGGAGTTGGGGCCTTGGCTACACCTTC
TRBD1,TRBV7-9,NA,TRBJ1-1,CASTDKGQGLAFF,TGTGCCAGCACCGATAAGGGACAGGGTTTGGCTTTCTTT
NA,TRBV25-1,NA,TRBJ2-1,CASSAGGPYNEQFF,TGTGCCAGCAGTGCGGGGGGCCCATACAATGAGCAGTTCTTC
TRBD1,TRBV3-1/TRBV3-2,NA,TRBJ1-2,CASSQGQGNYGYTF,TGTGCCAGCAGCCAAGGACAGGGGAACTATGGCTACACCTTC
TRBD2,TRBV6-1,many,TRBJ2-2,CASSGIAGLNTGELFF,TGTGCCAGCAGTGGAATAGCGGGCCTTAACACCGGGGAGCTGTTTTTT
NA,TRBV6-1,NA,TRBJ1-5,CASSEGWRNQPQHF,TGTGCCAGCAGTGAAGGTTGGCGGAATCAGCCCCAGCATTTT
NA,TRBV30,NA,TRBJ2-7,CAWRRGPPSYEQYF,TGTGCCTGGAGAAGAGGGCCTCCTTCCTACGAGCAGTACTTC
TRBD1,TRBV5-6,once,TRBJ1-2,CASSPFIGTGSYGYTF,TGTGCCAGCAGCCCTTTCATCGGGACAGGGTCCTATGGCTACACCTTC
TRBD2,TRBV6-5,NA,TRBJ2-7,CASAGGGHEQYF,TGTGCCAGCGCGGGAGGGGGGCACGAGCAGTACTTC
NA,TRBV9,once,TRBJ2-1,CASSVTQRRTSDEQFF,TGTGCCAGCAGCGTAACTCAGCGGAGAACCTCCGATGAGCAGTTCTTC
TRBD2,TRBV10-3,NA,TRBJ2-7,CAISDGGSYEQYF,TGTGCCATCAGTGATGGCGGGAGCTACGAGCAGTACTTC
TRBD1,TRBV2,once,TRBJ2-3,CASSEAKGAF,TGTGCCAGCAGTGAAGCTAAGGGGGCTTTT
NA,TRBV4-3,many,TRBJ2-7,CASSPNLLTYEQYF,TGCGCCAGCAGCCCCAACCTCCTAACCTACGAGCAGTACTTC
NA,TRBV5-1,NA,TRBJ2-7,CASANPGGTYEQYF,TGCGCCAGCGCTAACCCCGGGGGAACCTACGAGCAGTACTTC
NA,TRBV7-2,NA,TRBJ2-1,CASSLAVRYNEQFF,TGTGCCAGCAGCTTAGCTGTGAGGTACAATGAGCAGTTCTTC
NA,TRBV5-6,NA,TRBJ2-2,CASSLYRESWSGELFF,TGTGCCAGCAGCCTTTACAGGGAATCGTGGTCCGGGGAGCTGTTTTTT
TRBD2,TRBV5-1,few,TRBJ2-1,CASRYGTSGSYNEQFF,TGCGCCAGCAGATATGGGACTAGCGGGTCCTACAATGAGCAGTTCTTC
NA,TRBV13,NA,TRBJ1-1,CASSSSDRTRGGTEAFF,TGTGCCAGCAGCTCCTCCGACAGGACACGAGGAGGCACTGAAGCTTTCTTT
NA,TRBV7-2,NA,TRBJ2-1,CASSLGGFNEQFF,TGTGCCAGCAGCTTAGGAGGGTTCAATGAGCAGTTCTTC
NA,TRBV28,NA,TRBJ1-4,CASSLLGALGNEKLFF,TGTGCCAGCAGCTTATTGGGGGCGCTGGGAAATGAAAAACTGTTTTTT
TRBD1,TRBV19,NA,TRBJ1-5,CASAGDRNTYQPQHF,TGTGCCAGTGCCGGGGACAGAAATACATATCAGCCCCAGCATTTT
NA,TRBV7-7,NA,TRBJ2-1,CASSLLEGPQQFF,TGTGCTAGCAGCTTATTAGAGGGCCCTCAGCAGTTCTTC
NA,TRBV3-1/TRBV3-2,NA,TRBJ1-3,CASSPLESTIYF,TGTGCCAGCAGCCCTCTCGAGAGCACCATATATTTT
NA,TRBV28,NA,TRBJ1-4,CASSSWEGKIGEKLFF,TGTGCCAGCAGTTCCTGGGAGGGGAAGATTGGTGAAAAACTGTTTTTT
NA,TRBV5-1,NA,TRBJ2-1,CASSPPNFGLEQFF,TGCGCCAGCAGCCCCCCAAACTTCGGACTAGAGCAGTTCTTC
NA,TRBV9,NA,TRBJ1-2,CASSPGQQYGYTF,TGTGCCAGCAGTCCAGGACAGCAATATGGCTACACCTTC
NA,TRBV5-1,NA,TRBJ2-7,CASSFGQSKPYEQYF,TGCGCCAGCAGCTTTGGACAGTCAAAACCCTACGAGCAGTACTTC
TRBD2,TRBV13,NA,TRBJ2-1,CASSARLAGFRFNNEQFF,TGTGCCAGCAGCGCGAGGCTAGCGGGATTCCGTTTCAACAATGAGCAGTTCTTC
TRBD2,TRBV14,once,TRBJ2-1,CASSPGLAGVRNEQFF,TGTGCCAGCAGCCCCGGACTAGCGGGAGTTAGGAATGAGCAGTTCTTC
NA,TRBV6-5,NA,TRBJ1-6,CASSNRQRSNSPLHF,TGTGCCAGCAGTAACAGACAGAGAAGTAATTCACCCCTCCACTTT
TRBD2,TRBV3-1/TRBV3-2,NA,TRBJ2-1,CASSWTSGGYNEQFF,TGTGCCAGCAGCTGGACTAGCGGAGGTTACAATGAGCAGTTCTTC
TRBD1,TRBV19,NA,TRBJ1-5,CASSTTGTGANQPQHF,TGTGCCAGTAGTACCACCGGGACAGGGGCCAATCAGCCCCAGCATTTT
NA,TRBV6-5,NA,TRBJ1-2,CASSYGLAGFNGYTF,TGTGCCAGCAGTTACGGGTTGGCAGGGTTTAATGGCTACACCTTC
TRBD2,TRBV2,NA,TRBJ2-7,CASSEGGRRYEQYF,TGTGCCAGCAGTGAGGGCGGGAGGAGGTACGAGCAGTACTTC
TRBD1,TRBV5-1,NA,TRBJ1-1,CASSLAPETGGTEAFF,TGCGCCAGCAGCTTGGCCCCTGAAACAGGGGGCACTGAAGCTTTCTTT